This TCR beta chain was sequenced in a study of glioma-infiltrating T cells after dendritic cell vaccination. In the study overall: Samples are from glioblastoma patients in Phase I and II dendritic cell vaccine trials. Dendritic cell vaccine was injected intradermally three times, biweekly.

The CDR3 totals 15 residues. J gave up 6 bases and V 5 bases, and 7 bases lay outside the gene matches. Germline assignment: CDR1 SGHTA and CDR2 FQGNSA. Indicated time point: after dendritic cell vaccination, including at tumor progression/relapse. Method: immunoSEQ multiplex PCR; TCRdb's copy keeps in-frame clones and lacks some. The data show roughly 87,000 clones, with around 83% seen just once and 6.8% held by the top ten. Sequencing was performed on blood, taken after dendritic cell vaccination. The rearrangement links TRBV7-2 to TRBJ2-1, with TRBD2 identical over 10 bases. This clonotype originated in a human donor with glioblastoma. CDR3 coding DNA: TGTGCCAGCAGCCCATTAGCGGGGGGTACCAATGAGCAGTTCTTC. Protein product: CASSPLAGGTNEQFF.